This T cell receptor beta chain was documented in a study of blood T cells in healthy people across ages. A note on this clonotype: The CDR3 end shows no conserved phenylalanine or tryptophan, and so a read error is likely. It is unclear where the CDR3 begins or ends on the DNA, so no DNA is shown, and the CDR3 is as TCRdb lists it.

A second PCR of 7 to 11 cycles used a sample-barcoded 5' primer and a J-beta primer mix. Tagging of each cDNA molecule was performed by a template-switch adaptor with 12 random nucleotides. A minimum of 3 million CDR3-containing paired-end reads was obtained for each sample. TCRdb reprocessed the 5' RACE reads via MiXCR and lists one record per CDR3 protein. The sample lists 1.5 million to 2 million distinct CDR3 sequences; roughly 30% were seen once. Counting both end residues, the CDR3 totals 12 amino acids. Germline CDR1 SGHKS, CDR2 YYEKEE (reference sequence). V is TRBV5-5 and J is TRBJ2-3. The sequenced material came from blood. The sequence derives from a woman aged 30 to 39 in good health. CDR3 protein: CASSVSLLAQYC.